Below, 22 T cell receptor beta chains from the same sample are listed, as sequenced in a study of tumor-infiltrating lymphocytes in glioblastoma multiforme. Multiple V-beta primers and a C-beta primer amplified TCRB from RNA. Each CDR3 protein is one row after TCRdb ran MiXCR on the multiplex PCR reads. The sample yields over 14,000 distinct CDR3 sequences, around 70% seen once. The specimen sequenced was brain tumor tissue. Every receptor here comes from a male donor with glioblastoma.

This clonotype was counted many times. The V and J genes are TRBV2 and TRBJ2-1; D not resolved. The germline V and J ends were trimmed by 6 bases and 0 bases, with 12 bases remaining between them. Germline CDR1 is SNHLY and CDR2 is FYNNEI. The CDR3 consists of 15 residues. The CDR3 DNA reads as TGTGCCAGCAGAGAGACTGCCAGCTCCTACAATGAGCAGTTCTTC. Its translation is CASRETASSYNEQFF.

Note on this clonotype: Mismatch with germline at one junction end may stem from a read error. This chain joins TRBV20-1 and TRBJ2-1; unclear D gene. The length of the CDR3 is 14 residues. The germline V gene encodes CDR1 DFQATT and CDR2 SNEGSKA (reference sequence). The CDR3 is CSAREPSSYSEQFF. The CDR3 DNA sequence: TGCAGTGCTAGAGAACCGAGCTCCTACAGTGAGCAGTTCTTC.

About this clonotype itself: Mismatch with germline at one junction end may stem from a read error. J is TRBJ2-1 and V is TRBV20-1; D is perhaps TRBD2 (5 bases). CDR3 length: 16 amino acids. Germline values: CDR1 DFQATT, CDR2 SNEGSKA (reference sequence). CDR3 protein: CSAARRQEDSYNEQFF. The CDR3 bases are TGCAGTGCTGCCAGACGACAAGAGGACTCATACAATGAGCAGTTTTTC.

The genes are TRBV6-5 and TRBJ1-4; D is uncertain. Germline assignment: CDR1 MNHEY and CDR2 SVGAGI. CDR3 length equals 14 residues. V lost 5 bases and J 4 bases, leaving 11 bases between the germline ends. Here the CDR3 DNA reads TGTGCCAGCAGTCTATACAGTCATAATGAAAAACTGTTTTTT. Translating gives CASSLYSHNEKLFF.

Turning to this clonotype: At one end the junction does not follow the germline gene, possibly because of a read error. The chain recombines TRBV6-1 with TRBJ2-7, with D possibly being TRBD1 or TRBD2 (5 bases each). This CDR3 region has 17 residues. Germline V gene data show CDR1 as MNHNS and CDR2 as SASEGT. The CDR3 DNA is TGTGCCAGTAGTGAAAGGAGATGGGGGAGAGAGTCCTACGAGCAGTACTTC. It translates to CASSERRWGRESYEQYF.

This clonotype was detected only once. The conserved final phenylalanine or tryptophan is absent from the CDR3, which likely points to a read error. V and J are TRBV11-2 and TRBJ2-7; D is possibly TRBD1 (5 bases). The CDR3 runs 14 residues. Trimming removed 2 bases at V and 2 bases at J, with 10 bases between. Looked up from germline, CDR1 is SGHAT and CDR2 is FQNNGV. CDR3 nucleotides: TGTGCCAGCAGCTTATGGGGCAACCCCTACGAGCAGTACTTA. It translates to CASSLWGNPYEQYL.

Remarks on this clonotype: At one boundary the junction diverges from the germline segment, which might be a read error. The chain carries TRBV20-1 and TRBJ2-3; 15 positions match TRBD2. The germline CDR1 and CDR2 sequences are DFQATT and SNEGSKA (reference sequence). CDR3 length: 20 residues. The CDR3 loop is CSGSRLGLAGGPSSTDTQYF. The CDR3 DNA sequence: TGCAGTGGTAGTCGCCTCGGACTAGCGGGAGGGCCGAGTAGCACAGATACACAGTATTTT.

This chain uses TRBV11-2 with TRBJ2-5; weak D call: TRBD2 (6 bases). This CDR3 region has 16 residues. Germline V gene sequence: CDR1 SGHAT, CDR2 FQNNGV. Trimming removed 3 bases from V and 2 bases from J, with 16 bases in between. CDR3 region: CASSLRFGGEQETQYF. The DNA for the CDR3 is TGTGCCAGCAGCTTGCGGTTCGGAGGGGAACAAGAGACCCAGTACTTC.

The chain uses TRBV6-1 and TRBJ2-1; D remains ambiguous. This CDR3 is 15 amino acids long. Per germline, CDR1 MNHNS and CDR2 SASEGT. V was cut by 6 bases and J by 8 bases, with 20 bases left in between. The CDR3: CASSGEVVAYDEQFF. CDR3 nucleotides: TGTGCCAGCAGCGGAGAAGTCGTAGCATACGATGAGCAGTTCTTC.

This rearrangement joins TRBV11-2 to TRBJ2-1, with TRBD1 identical over 10 bases. Trimming at V came to 3 bases and at J to 8 bases, leaving 7 bases not matched to a gene. The germline CDR1 and CDR2 sequences are SGHAT and FQNNGV. The length of the CDR3 is 15 residues. CDR3 DNA: TGTGCCAGCAGCTTCGACGGACAGGGGGACGATGAGCAGTTCTTC. This gives the protein CASSFDGQGDDEQFF.

The chain has TRBV4-3 and TRBJ1-4; weak D call: TRBD1 (6 bases). V was pared by 0 bases and J by 2 bases, with 7 bases between. CDR1 is LGHNA and CDR2 is YSLEER in the germline V gene. The CDR3 totals 15 residues. The CDR3 DNA reads as TGCGCCAGCAGCCAAGATCAGGGGACTAATGAAAAACTGTTTTTT. Protein: CASSQDQGTNEKLFF.

The chain is built from TRBV11-3 and TRBJ2-7, with no clear D. The CDR3 loop spans 12 amino acids. The V and J ends lost 8 bases and 1 base respectively, with 9 bases between them. Germline loops: CDR1 SGHNT, CDR2 YENEEA. The chain's CDR3 is CASGMLSYEQYF. The DNA of the CDR3 is TGTGCCAGCGGGATGTTATCCTACGAGCAGTACTTC.

The V call is TRBV5-1, the J call TRBJ2-3; 8 positions agree with TRBD2. Germline CDR1 is SGHRS and CDR2 is YFSETQ. The CDR3 runs 15 residues. Germline trimming cut 3 bases from V and 0 bases from J; bases unmatched to any gene: 3. CDR3 loop: CASSSGTRSTDTQYF. Written as DNA, the CDR3 is TGCGCCAGCAGCTCAGGGACTAGGAGCACAGATACGCAGTATTTT.

In regard to this clonotype: The junction does not match germline at one end; this may be a read error. The chain combines TRBV11-1 with TRBJ2-2; D is tentatively TRBD1 or TRBD2 (5 bases each). Germline-derived CDR1 and CDR2 are SGHAT and FQDESV (reference sequence). The CDR3 runs to 15 residues. CDR3 nucleotides: TGTGCCAGCAGCTTGGTGGCGACCGACACCGGGGACCTGTTTTTT. Encoded protein: CASSLVATDTGDLFF.

This chain joins TRBV29-1 and TRBJ2-3, with D hard to call. Trimming took off 8 bases at V and 13 bases at J, with 25 bases between the two ends. The CDR3 consists of 13 residues. CDR1 is SQVTM, CDR2 ANQGSEA, per germline. The CDR3 region has the DNA TGCAGCTCCGATGAAAGCCGGAGAGATATGGAGTATTTT. This sequence encodes CSSDESRRDMEYF.

This clonotype was seen just once. The chain combines TRBV6-5 with TRBJ1-2; possible D gene TRBD1, 5 bases. CDR3 length equals 13 residues. The germline gives CDR1 MNHEY, CDR2 SVGAGI. The V gene lost 5 bases and the J gene lost 4 bases, with 11 bases spanning the gap. The CDR3 DNA follows: TGTGCCAGCAGTCCTCAGGGCGGCTATGGCTACACCTTC. Its translation: CASSPQGGYGYTF.

This clonotype was seen just once. One end of the junction does not line up with germline, which may come from a read error. The gene calls are TRBV11-3 and TRBJ2-1, with TRBD2 matching 7 bases. The length of the CDR3 is 16 residues. CDR1 SGHNT and CDR2 YENEEA come from the germline V gene. The CDR3: CASSLKTSELSNEQPF. The CDR3 nucleotides are TGTGCCAGCAGCTTAAAAACTAGCGAACTTTCCAATGAGCAGCCCTTC.

This rearrangement joins TRBV4-1 to TRBJ1-2, with D unclear. This CDR3 has 14 amino acids. The ends were cut back, 3 bases at V and 2 bases at J, with 10 bases in the middle. Germline values: CDR1 MGHRA, CDR2 YSYEKL. The CDR3 spells CASSQSHRNYGYTF. CDR3 coding DNA: TGCGCCAGCAGCCAGAGCCACAGAAACTATGGCTACACCTTC.

This clonotype was counted many times. The CDR3 protein is CASSNGLQETQYF. Here the CDR3 DNA reads TGTGCCAGTAGTAATGGACTCCAAGAGACCCAGTACTTC. The chain joins TRBV19 to TRBJ2-5; TRBD2 might be the D (5 bases). The CDR3 is made up of 13 amino acids. Germline V gene data show CDR1 as LNHDA and CDR2 as SQIVND (reference sequence). V shed 4 bases and J shed 1 base, with 7 bases lying between them. The full variable domain, in which reference TRBV19 and TRBJ2-5 provide the parts outside the CDR3, is DGGITQSPKYLFRKEGQNVTLSCEQNLNHDAMYWYRQDPGQGLRLIYYSQIVNDFQKGDIAEGYSVSREKKESFPLTVTSAQKNPTAFYLCASSNGLQETQYFGPGTRLLVL.

Comment on this clonotype: An end of the junction does not agree with germline; a read error may underlie this. The V gene is TRBV14, the J gene TRBJ2-7; TRBD1 agrees at 10 bases. The CDR3 has 14 amino acids. In germline, CDR1 is SGHDN, CDR2 FVKESK. The CDR3 nucleotides read TGTGCCACAAGACAGGGGGCTGTCGGCTACGTGCAGTACTTC. This gives the protein CATRQGAVGYVQYF.

Of note for this clonotype: Here the CDR3 omits its conserved ending phenylalanine or tryptophan, so a read error is the likely source. The chain's CDR3 is CSAIQLAGSYDQYS. In nucleotides, the CDR3 is TGCAGTGCTATCCAGCTAGCGGGCTCCTACGATCAGTACTCC. The chain recombines TRBV20-1 with TRBJ2-7; 8 bases are a match to TRBD2. Germline assignment: CDR1 DFQATT and CDR2 SNEGSKA (reference sequence). This CDR3 has 14 amino acids.

This chain links TRBV12-3 or TRBV12-4 with TRBJ1-2; weak D call: TRBD1 (6 bases). Between the trimmed V and J ends, which lost 5 bases and 4 bases, there was a span of 17 bases. This CDR3 region has 15 residues. CDR3 in amino acids: CASSPIMRGVYGYTF. The CDR3 nucleotides read TGTGCCAGCAGTCCCATTATGAGGGGGGTCTATGGCTACACCTTC.